This entry lists 3 T cell receptor beta chains sequenced from one sample in a study of cytomegalovirus exposure and HLA in healthy donors. The PCR had 60 Vbeta and 13 Jbeta primers. The protocol was immunoSEQ multiplex PCR, while the TCRdb copy is restricted to in-frame clones and leaves out a portion. The sample includes under 150,000 clones, over 60% seen only once; the top ten take 3%. Sequences were obtained from PBMCs. The receptors were gathered from a middle-aged man in good health and CMV-seropositive.

V usage is TRBV27 and J usage is TRBJ2-2; 11 positions match TRBD2. Germline V gives CDR1 MNHEY, CDR2 SMNVEV (reference sequence). This CDR3 spans 14 amino acids. V was clipped by 7 bases and J by 6 bases; unmatched bases: 4. CDR3 sequence: CASTLAGGPGELFF. The CDR3 nucleotides read TGTGCCAGCACCTTAGCGGGAGGGCCCGGGGAGCTGTTTTTT.

The CDR3 DNA reads as TGTGCCAGCAGCATACGCGGTGGGGAGACCCAGTACTTC. This encodes CASSIRGGETQYF. This chain connects TRBV7-9 to TRBJ2-5; D is unresolved. Germline values: CDR1 SEHNR, CDR2 FQNEAQ (reference sequence). The CDR3 totals 13 residues. V was shortened by 5 bases and J by 5 bases, with 12 bases between the two germline ends. The full variable domain, its missing parts supplied by reference TRBV7-9 and TRBJ2-5, is DTGVSQNPRHKITKRGQNVTFRCDPISEHNRLYWYRQTLGQGPEFLTYFQNEAQLEKSRLLSDRFSAERPKGSFSTLEIQRTEQGDSAMYLCASSIRGGETQYFGPGTRLLVL.

The CDR3 sequence: CSVKIGTSNTEAFF. Here the CDR3 DNA reads TGCAGCGTAAAAATCGGGACATCGAACACTGAAGCTTTCTTT. The chain recombines TRBV29-1 with TRBJ1-1, with a weak D call TRBD1 (6 bases). Germline V gene data show CDR1 as SQVTM and CDR2 as ANQGSEA. There are 14 residues in the CDR3. V dropped 6 bases and J dropped 1 base, with 15 bases sitting between them. Using reference TRBV29-1 and TRBJ1-1 for the parts outside the CDR3, the full variable domain is SAVISQKPSRDICQRGTSLTIQCQVDSQVTMMFWYRQQPGQSLTLIATANQGSEATYESGFVIDKFPISRPNLTFSTLTVSNMSPEDSSIYLCSVKIGTSNTEAFFGQGTRLTVV.